Listed below are T cell receptor beta chains from one sample, sequenced in a study of response to subunit inactivated influenza vaccine. TCRdb fed the RT-PCR reads into MiXCR, producing one record per CDR3 protein. The sample has roughly 570,000 distinct CDR3 sequences, approximately 15% seen once; the top ten hold roughly 11%. Specimen: PBMCs from blood, collected roughly 12 days after vaccination. The receptors derive from a man in his forties or fifties who received an inactivated influenza vaccine. The CDR3 runs from the conserved cysteine through the conserved F or W. The D gene is left open where the match is weak. Rows may omit the clone size; those that give it use once, few, many or a size class.

CDR3nt: TGTGCCACCAGCCCCGGACAGGAGAGAAATCAGCCCCAGCATTTT
CDR3aa: CATSPGQERNQPQHF
abundance: -
v_gene: TRBV24-1
j_gene: TRBJ1-5
d_gene: TRBD1

CDR3nt: TGTGCCAGCAGTCCACCGTCAGGGAGCCTTAACTTCAGCTGCACCTTC
CDR3aa: CASSPPSGSLNFSCTF
abundance: -
v_gene: TRBV12-3/TRBV12-4
j_gene: TRBJ1-2
d_gene: -

CDR3nt: TGTGCCAGCAGCTTAGAGCAGCCCGGGGAGCAGTACTTC
CDR3aa: CASSLEQPGEQYF
abundance: -
v_gene: TRBV7-2
j_gene: TRBJ2-7
d_gene: -

CDR3nt: TGTGCCAGCAGCTCAGGAATGGGCAATCAGCCCCAGCATTTT
CDR3aa: CASSSGMGNQPQHF
abundance: -
v_gene: TRBV7-2
j_gene: TRBJ1-5
d_gene: -

CDR3nt: TGTGCCAGCGCCCAGTTCAGGACTTTAGCCAAAAACATTCAGTACTTC
CDR3aa: CASAQFRTLAKNIQYF
abundance: -
v_gene: TRBV6-2/TRBV6-3
j_gene: TRBJ2-4
d_gene: -

CDR3nt: TGCGCCAGCAGCCCTGGACAGAGCTATGGCTACACCTTC
CDR3aa: CASSPGQSYGYTF
abundance: many
v_gene: TRBV5-1
j_gene: TRBJ1-2
d_gene: -

CDR3nt: TGTGCCAGCAGCTCACTAGGGTCAGGGGGCGACTATAATTCACCCCTCCACTTT
CDR3aa: CASSSLGSGGDYNSPLHF
abundance: -
v_gene: TRBV11-2
j_gene: TRBJ1-6
d_gene: TRBD1

CDR3nt: TGTGCCAGCAGATTCGGACCATATCAGCCCCAGCATTTT
CDR3aa: CASRFGPYQPQHF
abundance: -
v_gene: TRBV12-3/TRBV12-4
j_gene: TRBJ1-5
d_gene: -

CDR3nt: TGTGCCACCAGCATAGCAACCACACGCACAGATACGCAGTATTTT
CDR3aa: CATSIATTRTDTQYF
abundance: -
v_gene: TRBV15
j_gene: TRBJ2-3
d_gene: -

CDR3nt: TGTGCCAGCAGGGGTGCCCGGTCGACAGATACGCAGTATTTT
CDR3aa: CASRGARSTDTQYF
abundance: -
v_gene: TRBV12-3/TRBV12-4
j_gene: TRBJ2-3
d_gene: -

CDR3nt: TGTGCCAGCAGTCTCTCGGGCAGGGCCCACGAGCAGTACTTC
CDR3aa: CASSLSGRAHEQYF
abundance: few
v_gene: TRBV12-3/TRBV12-4
j_gene: TRBJ2-7
d_gene: -

CDR3nt: TGCGCCAGCACCCGGGGTGGCAACCTTTACTACGGCTACGAGCAGTACTTC
CDR3aa: CASTRGGNLYYGYEQYF
abundance: -
v_gene: TRBV23-1
j_gene: TRBJ2-7
d_gene: -

CDR3nt: TGTGCCAGCAGTTTAGCATTAGAGGCGGCGTTCTATGGCTACACCTTC
CDR3aa: CASSLALEAAFYGYTF
abundance: few
v_gene: TRBV12-3/TRBV12-4
j_gene: TRBJ1-2
d_gene: -

CDR3nt: TGTGCCACCAGCAGACCGGGGACGGTAAACACTGAAGCTTTCTTT
CDR3aa: CATSRPGTVNTEAFF
abundance: few
v_gene: TRBV15
j_gene: TRBJ1-1
d_gene: -

CDR3nt: TGTGCCAGCAGTCCCGAAAGGGGTACGCAGTATTTT
CDR3aa: CASSPERGTQYF
abundance: -
v_gene: TRBV6-6
j_gene: TRBJ2-3
d_gene: -

CDR3nt: TGTGCCAGCAGTCTCCTAGATTTCACTGAAGCTTTCTTT
CDR3aa: CASSLLDFTEAFF
abundance: few
v_gene: TRBV6-2/TRBV6-3
j_gene: TRBJ1-1
d_gene: -

CDR3nt: TGTGCCAGCCGGGGGGGGAGCTCCTACAATGAGCAGTTCTTC
CDR3aa: CASRGGSSYNEQFF
abundance: many
v_gene: TRBV12-3/TRBV12-4
j_gene: TRBJ2-1
d_gene: TRBD2

CDR3nt: TGTGCCAGCGGGGACAGGGGGCATGAGCAGTTCTTC
CDR3aa: CASGDRGHEQFF
abundance: few
v_gene: TRBV27
j_gene: TRBJ2-1
d_gene: TRBD1

CDR3nt: TGCGCCAGCAGCCAAGGCGACTACACCGGGGAGCTGTTTTTT
CDR3aa: CASSQGDYTGELFF
abundance: few
v_gene: TRBV4-3
j_gene: TRBJ2-2
d_gene: -

CDR3nt: TGCGCCAGCAGCTTAAACGGGGGGGGCACAGATACGCAGTATTTT
CDR3aa: CASSLNGGGTDTQYF
abundance: -
v_gene: TRBV5-1
j_gene: TRBJ2-3
d_gene: TRBD2

CDR3nt: TGTGCCAGCAGTTCGCTGATGACAGGCAACTACGAGCAGTACTTC
CDR3aa: CASSSLMTGNYEQYF
abundance: -
v_gene: TRBV6-2/TRBV6-3
j_gene: TRBJ2-7
d_gene: -

CDR3nt: TGTGCCAGCAGCGGCCGGGCTCAAGGGTCGTATACGCAGTATTTT
CDR3aa: CASSGRAQGSYTQYF
abundance: few
v_gene: TRBV9
j_gene: TRBJ2-3
d_gene: -

CDR3nt: TGTGCCAGCAGCTTAGCTCGGACAAGCAACAATGAGCAGTTCTTC
CDR3aa: CASSLARTSNNEQFF
abundance: -
v_gene: TRBV7-2
j_gene: TRBJ2-1
d_gene: -

CDR3nt: TGCAGCGTTGAGGGGACAGGGGGTGGCACAGATACGCAGTATTTT
CDR3aa: CSVEGTGGGTDTQYF
abundance: -
v_gene: TRBV29-1
j_gene: TRBJ2-3
d_gene: TRBD1

CDR3nt: TGCGCCAGCAGCCAAGTACTTCGGACTGGGAAAATGTTCTTC
CDR3aa: CASSQVLRTGKMFF
abundance: -
v_gene: TRBV4-1
j_gene: TRBJ2-1
d_gene: -